The 28 T cell receptor beta chains presented below share a single source sample, sequenced in a study of Ad26.COV2.S vaccination and SARS-CoV-2 variants. Some clones are missing from TCRdb's copy, which holds only in-frame ones; the method was immunoSEQ multiplex PCR. The profile covers hundreds of thousands of clones, with 89% appearing a single time and 2% to 3% taken by the ten largest. Stated treatment: 15 to 20 received Ad26.COV2.S at low or high dose, single or two shots; several received placebo; per-sample allocation not given. Sampling was done on day 63 after the first vaccine or placebo injection. Specimen: peripheral blood, collected in a trial of Ad26.COV2.S vaccine versus placebo. The receptors come from a person aged 18-60 years who received the Ad26.COV2.S COVID-19 vaccine or a placebo.

The chain has TRBV13 and TRBJ2-5; 10 positions match TRBD1. J was trimmed by 2 bases and V by 4 bases; bases with no gene match: 7. The CDR3 covers 16 residues. Germline-derived CDR1 and CDR2 are PRHDT and FYEKMQ (reference sequence). The CDR3: CASSSLLGQGQETQYF. In nucleotides, the CDR3 is TGTGCCAGCAGCTCGTTACTGGGACAGGGGCAAGAGACCCAGTACTTC. Looking up the rest from reference TRBV13 and TRBJ2-5 gives the full variable domain: AAGVIQSPRHLIKEKRETATLKCYPIPRHDTVYWYQQGPGQDPQFLISFYEKMQSDKGSIPDRFSAQQFSDYHSELNMSSLELGDSALYFCASSSLLGQGQETQYFGPGTRLLVL.

The chain links TRBV20-1 to TRBJ2-1; maybe TRBD2 (5 bases). V was shortened by 6 bases and J by 11 bases, with 11 bases between the two germline ends. CDR1 DFQATT and CDR2 SNEGSKA come from the germline V gene (reference sequence). The CDR3 extends over 10 amino acids. The CDR3 region is CSALTGKQFF. In DNA form, the CDR3 reads TGCAGTGCCCTCACGGGAAAGCAGTTCTTC.

The genes are TRBV15 and TRBJ2-1; TRBD1 aligns across 7 bases. The CDR3 contains 16 residues. The V gene end was trimmed by 4 bases and the J gene end by 7 bases; junction bases not matched to a gene: 13. The germline V gene has CDR1 LNHNV and CDR2 YYDKDF (reference sequence). DNA of the CDR3: TGTGCCACCAGCACCTGGACAGGACCAGGGGGAAATGAGCAGTTCTTC. This encodes CATSTWTGPGGNEQFF.

This sequence joins TRBV19 and TRBJ2-1; perhaps TRBD2 as D (6 bases). The CDR3 length is 16 residues. Per the germline V gene, CDR1 is LNHDA and CDR2 is SQIVND (reference sequence). Deletions cut 0 bases from V and 6 bases from J, with 15 bases between. The CDR3 DNA sequence: TGTGCCAGTAGTATAGAGGTACTAGCCGGATCCAATGAGCAGTTCTTC. It translates to CASSIEVLAGSNEQFF.

V and J are TRBV28 and TRBJ1-4; 7 bases line up with TRBD1. V was pared by 3 bases and J by 8 bases, with 12 bases of the junction left unmatched. Germline lookup yields CDR1 MDHEN and CDR2 SYDVKM. The CDR3 consists of 16 residues. CDR3 in amino acids: CASSLRGGTAREKLFF. The CDR3 region has the DNA TGTGCCAGCAGTTTGAGAGGAGGGACAGCCCGGGAAAAACTGTTTTTT.

Concerning this clone itself: The sample has other DNA sequences that encode this CDR3 too. V gene TRBV9 combines with J gene TRBJ1-6; D gene ambiguous. There are 13 residues in the CDR3. Trimming took 0 bases from V and 8 from J, leaving 6 bases between them. Germline V gene data show CDR1 as SGDLS and CDR2 as YYNGEE. In nucleotides, the CDR3 is TGTGCCAGCAGCGTAGCGGGTGATTCACCCCTCCACTTT. Its translation is CASSVAGDSPLHF.

The chain has TRBV4-3 and TRBJ2-3; D perhaps matches TRBD1 (5 bases). Trimming shortened V by 3 bases and J by 0 bases, and 13 bases separated the two germline ends. Germline-derived CDR1 and CDR2 are LGHNA and YSLEER. This CDR3 has 16 residues. CDR3 residues: CASSHQTAPSTDTQYF. CDR3 bases: TGCGCCAGCAGCCACCAGACAGCCCCTAGCACAGATACGCAGTATTTT.

The rearrangement uses TRBV7-3 and TRBJ2-5, with no clear D. Trimming pared 2 bases from V and 7 bases from J, leaving 14 bases between. This CDR3 comprises 14 residues. Germline V gene data show CDR1 as SGHTA and CDR2 as FQGTGA. CDR3 sequence: CASSLSPSRVTQYF. The DNA of the CDR3 is TGTGCCAGCAGCTTATCCCCTAGTCGAGTGACCCAGTACTTC.

CDR3 DNA: TGCGCCAGCGCTCATCCTAGCGGACGATACAATGAGCAGTTCTTC. This codes for CASAHPSGRYNEQFF. V gene TRBV4-1 combines with J gene TRBJ2-1; 7 nucleotides agree with TRBD2. The ends lost 8 bases at V and 4 bases at J; junction bases unmatched: 11. Germline values: CDR1 MGHRA, CDR2 YSYEKL. The CDR3 is 15 amino acids.

The V and J genes are TRBV9 and TRBJ2-2, with TRBD2 matching over 7 bases. The CDR3 has 16 amino acids. From germline, CDR1 is SGDLS and CDR2 YYNGEE. Losses at the gene ends were 0 bases for V and 4 bases for J; bases not matched to a gene: 6. CDR3 amino acids: CASSVVASGSTGELFF. The CDR3 coding sequence is TGTGCCAGCAGCGTAGTGGCTAGCGGAAGCACCGGGGAGCTGTTTTTT.

This chain links TRBV7-2 with TRBJ1-5; 7 bases are shared with TRBD1. CDR1 and CDR2 from the germline V gene are SGHTA and FQGNSA. The CDR3 totals 15 residues. The ends lost 4 bases at V and 7 bases at J; junction bases unmatched: 10. Here the CDR3 reads CASSSITGVGQPQHF. In DNA, the CDR3 is TGTGCCAGCAGCTCGATCACAGGGGTAGGACAGCCCCAGCATTTT.

The V gene is TRBV12-5, the J gene TRBJ1-1; D is perhaps TRBD1 (6 bases). The V end lost 3 bases, the J end lost 6 bases, and 11 bases lay between the germline ends. Per the germline V gene, CDR1 is LGHNT and CDR2 is FRNRAP. The CDR3 is made up of 13 amino acids. CDR3 nucleotides: TGTGCTAGTGGTTTCAGACAGGCATCTGAAGCTTTCTTT. Translated, it gives CASGFRQASEAFF.

Turning to this clone: Other nucleotide sequences from this sample produce the same CDR3. The chain links TRBV5-1 to TRBJ2-1; D not certain. This CDR3 comprises 13 residues. The germline gives CDR1 SGHRS, CDR2 YFSETQ. Trimming took 0 bases from V and 5 from J, leaving 6 bases between them. The CDR3 loop reads CASSLGRNNEQFF. DNA of the CDR3: TGCGCCAGCAGCTTGGGCCGGAACAATGAGCAGTTCTTC. Full variable domain (remainder filled in from reference TRBV5-1 and TRBJ2-1): KAGVTQTPRYLIKTRGQQVTLSCSPISGHRSVSWYQQTPGQGLQFLFEYFSETQRNKGNFPGRFSGRQFSNSRSEMNVSTLELGDSALYLCASSLGRNNEQFFGPGTRLTVL.

This chain connects TRBV12-3 or TRBV12-4 to TRBJ1-2, with a tentative D call TRBD1 (6 bases). Deletions cut 5 bases from V and 8 bases from J, with 15 bases between. CDR3 length: 13 amino acids. In DNA form, the CDR3 reads TGTGCCAGCAGTAACAGGGAACGACGCGGCTACACCTTC. This translates into CASSNRERRGYTF.

This clone was seen just once. The V and J genes are TRBV3-1 (or the pseudogene TRBV3-2) and TRBJ1-4, with 10 bases fitting TRBD1. V shed 0 bases and J 7 bases; nucleotides not matched to a gene: 5. The CDR3 sequence is 16 residues long. CDR1 and CDR2 (germline): LGHDT, YNNKEL (reference sequence). The CDR3 here is CASSQDIDRGREKLFF. In DNA, the CDR3 is TGTGCCAGCAGCCAAGATATAGACAGGGGGCGTGAAAAACTGTTTTTT.

The chain carries TRBV28 and TRBJ2-7; D tentatively reads TRBD1 or TRBD2 (6 bases each). The CDR3 extends over 14 amino acids. Trimming took off 3 bases at V and 2 bases at J, with 11 bases between the two ends. CDR1 and CDR2 (germline): MDHEN, SYDVKM. The CDR3 region is CASSLQGRTYEQYF. The CDR3 nucleotides read TGTGCCAGCAGTTTGCAGGGGAGGACCTACGAGCAGTACTTC.

The rearrangement uses TRBV5-4 and TRBJ2-5; possible D gene TRBD1, 5 bases. V was pared by 2 bases and J by 3 bases, with 11 bases between. The CDR3 runs 14 residues. The germline gives CDR1 SGHNT, CDR2 YYREEE (reference sequence). The CDR3 region is CASSFGRVKETQYF. The CDR3 bases are TGTGCCAGCAGCTTCGGCAGGGTGAAAGAGACCCAGTACTTC.

This chain links TRBV15 with TRBJ2-2; no reliable D call. The CDR3 spans 14 residues. Germline V gives CDR1 LNHNV, CDR2 YYDKDF (reference sequence). V dropped 3 bases and J dropped 3 bases, with 8 bases sitting between them. Here the CDR3 reads CATSSTTYTGELFF. For the CDR3, the DNA is TGTGCCACCAGCAGTACTACCTACACCGGGGAGCTGTTTTTT.

The chain links TRBV18 to TRBJ2-5, with D possibly TRBD2 on 5 matching bases. In germline, CDR1 is KGHSH, CDR2 LQKENI. Trimming removed 3 bases at V and 3 bases at J, with 17 bases between. CDR3 length equals 16 residues. DNA of the CDR3: TGTGCCAGCTCACCCCGGGGTCGGACTGGCGAAGAGACCCAGTACTTC. Protein product: CASSPRGRTGEETQYF.

The chain has TRBV6-4 and TRBJ1-1; D unclear. Germline V gene sequence: CDR1 MRHNA, CDR2 SNTAGT. The CDR3 runs to 13 residues. Trimming pared 4 bases from V and 5 bases from J, leaving 11 bases between. This CDR3 is CASSAQPGTEAFF. The CDR3 coding sequence is TGTGCCAGCAGTGCCCAGCCCGGGACTGAAGCTTTCTTT.

The chain recombines TRBV5-4 with TRBJ2-3; 8 bases are shared with TRBD1. V lost 4 bases, J lost 2 bases, and 9 bases stayed unmatched. The CDR3 contains 16 residues. The germline V gene has CDR1 SGHNT and CDR2 YYREEE (reference sequence). As DNA, the CDR3 is TGTGCCAGCAGCCACCCGACAGGGGTTGACACAGATACGCAGTATTTT. It yields the protein CASSHPTGVDTDTQYF.

The V gene is TRBV2, the J gene TRBJ1-2; the D gene is possibly TRBD1 (5 bases). The V and J ends lost 8 bases and 4 bases respectively, with 23 bases between them. Germline-derived CDR1 and CDR2 are SNHLY and FYNNEI. This CDR3 spans 16 amino acids. In nucleotides, the CDR3 is TGTGCCAGCTTATTCGGGGAGGGGCAAGAAGGCTATGGCTACACCTTC. Translated, it gives CASLFGEGQEGYGYTF.

The chain has TRBV5-1 and TRBJ2-7; D is unclear. Germline V CDR1 and CDR2: SGHRS, YFSETQ. V lost 0 bases, J lost 2 bases, and 9 bases lay in between. The length of the CDR3 is 14 residues. The CDR3 spells CASSLGIGAYEQYF. CDR3 nucleotides: TGCGCCAGCAGCTTGGGAATAGGCGCCTACGAGCAGTACTTC.

The table lists this clone with a count of one. This chain links TRBV7-3 with TRBJ1-1; 7 bases are shared with TRBD1. The CDR3 spans 13 residues. Germline V gene lookup returns CDR1 SGHTA and CDR2 FQGTGA. J gave up 5 bases and V 5 bases, and 5 bases lay outside the gene matches. The CDR3 DNA follows: TGTGCCAGCAGCCAGACAGGGCGGACTGAAGCTTTCTTT. Translated: CASSQTGRTEAFF.

The chain carries TRBV5-1 and TRBJ1-2, with no clear D. CDR1 is SGHRS and CDR2 is YFSETQ in the germline V gene. Trimming took 1 base from V and 3 from J, leaving 10 bases between them. This CDR3 contains 14 residues. The CDR3 DNA reads as TGCGCCAGCAGCTTGAGTGGGAGTGACTATGGCTACACCTTC. It specifies CASSLSGSDYGYTF.

The gene calls are TRBV19 and TRBJ2-7, with unresolved D. Germline V CDR1 and CDR2: LNHDA, SQIVND (reference sequence). V was pared by 5 bases and J by 0 bases, with 8 bases between. The CDR3 contains 13 residues. Written as DNA, the CDR3 is TGTGCCAGTAGTCGGCCTAACTCCTACGAGCAGTACTTC. It encodes CASSRPNSYEQYF.

The gene calls are TRBV20-1 and TRBJ1-2; D ambiguous. The CDR3 has 11 residues. CDR1 is DFQATT, CDR2 SNEGSKA, per germline (reference sequence). V was shortened by 2 bases and J by 2 bases, with 3 bases between the two germline ends. CDR3 region: CSARQNYGYTF. DNA for the CDR3: TGCAGTGCTAGACAGAACTATGGCTACACCTTC.

As DNA, the CDR3 is TGTGCCAGCAGCGTAGGTGACAACTCCTACAATGAGCAGTTCTTC. Protein product: CASSVGDNSYNEQFF. V and J are TRBV9 and TRBJ2-1; no clear D gene. V lost 0 bases, J lost 0 bases, and 7 bases lay in between. The CDR3 loop spans 15 amino acids. CDR1 and CDR2 (germline): SGDLS, YYNGEE.